These T cell receptor beta chains were read from a single sample in a study of cytotoxic CD8 clonotypes in ibrutinib-treated CLL. Sequenced by immunoSEQ multiplex PCR; TCRdb stores in-frame clones only, minus some. This table has tens of thousands of clones, approximately 50% appearing once. The material sequenced was PBMCs, taken after 12 months of ibrutinib treatment. These receptors all stem from a human donor with chronic lymphocytic leukemia. CDR3s include the opening cysteine and the closing phenylalanine or tryptophan. The order of the fields is CDR3 length, D gene, J gene, clone size, V gene, CDR3 protein, CDR3 DNA. A D gene is named only where the DNA matches it firmly. Expanded clones are given a class, and other clones once, few, many or no size at all.

>15|TRBD2|TRBJ2-7|few|TRBV6-1
CASSDKAGGPHEQYF
TGTGCCAGCAGTGATAAGGCGGGAGGGCCCCACGAGCAGTACTTC
>11|-|TRBJ1-1|once|TRBV6-6
CASSYQRGAFF
TGTGCCAGCAGTTACCAGCGGGGAGCTTTCTTT
>17|-|TRBJ2-5|-|TRBV5-5
CASSLAKQIAFGETQYF
TGTGCCAGCAGCTTGGCCAAACAAATAGCGTTTGGAGAGACCCAGTACTTC
>13|TRBD1|TRBJ1-1|few|TRBV29-1
CSVEAGQGVPAFF
TGCAGCGTTGAAGCGGGACAGGGTGTTCCAGCTTTCTTT
>15|-|TRBJ2-7|-|TRBV6-6
CASSYSSGAIYEQYF
TGTGCCAGCAGTTACTCATCAGGAGCCATCTACGAGCAGTACTTC
>16|-|TRBJ2-3|-|TRBV4-2
CASSQDTVPSTDTQYF
TGTGCCAGCAGCCAAGATACAGTTCCTAGCACAGATACGCAGTATTTT
>15|-|TRBJ1-1|few|TRBV4-2
CASSQPGRADTEAFF
TGTGCCAGCAGCCAACCGGGGCGCGCGGACACTGAAGCTTTCTTT
>14|TRBD1|TRBJ2-5|-|TRBV28
CASSWAGGGETQYF
TGTGCCAGCAGTTGGGCAGGGGGTGGTGAGACCCAGTACTTC
>16|-|TRBJ2-2|-|TRBV4-2
CASSQANRANTGELFF
TGTGCCAGCAGCCAAGCTAACAGGGCCAACACCGGGGAGCTGTTTTTT
>14|-|TRBJ1-5|-|TRBV2
CASTYQGSLQPQHF
TGTGCCAGCACTTATCAGGGATCCCTTCAGCCCCAGCATTTT
>16|TRBD2|TRBJ2-1|once|TRBV4-1
CASSLGGLAGEDEQFF
TGCGCCAGCAGCCTAGGAGGACTAGCGGGAGAGGATGAGCAGTTCTTC
>15|-|TRBJ1-3|-|TRBV6-1
CASSHRQDSGNTIYF
TGTGCCAGCAGTCACCGACAGGACTCTGGAAACACCATATATTTT
>14|TRBD1|TRBJ2-1|-|TRBV11-3
CASSFDRGADEQFF
TGTGCCAGCAGCTTCGACAGGGGGGCCGATGAGCAGTTCTTC
>12|-|TRBJ2-5|-|TRBV5-1
CASSSSGETQYF
TGCGCCAGCAGCTCGAGTGGGGAGACCCAGTACTTC
>16|TRBD1|TRBJ1-1|-|TRBV30
CAWSVHLPGTGGIAFF
TGTGCCTGGAGTGTACATCTTCCCGGGACAGGGGGAATAGCTTTCTTT
>15|TRBD2|TRBJ2-5|-|TRBV5-1
CASSSASGSQETQYF
TGCGCCAGCAGCTCGGCTAGCGGGTCCCAAGAGACCCAGTACTTC
>13|-|TRBJ1-1|-|TRBV7-2
CASSIQVETEAFF
TGTGCCAGCAGCATACAGGTGGAGACTGAAGCTTTCTTT
>14|TRBD1|TRBJ2-1|-|TRBV5-1
CASSTGTGNNEQFF
TGCGCCAGCAGCACCGGGACAGGTAACAATGAGCAGTTCTTC
>13|-|TRBJ1-5|many|TRBV28
CASSWTVYQPQHF
TGTGCCAGCAGTTGGACAGTTTATCAGCCCCAGCATTTT
>18|-|TRBJ2-5|-|TRBV11-1
CASSLPERQGGSQETQYF
TGTGCCAGCAGCTTACCCGAACGACAGGGAGGATCCCAAGAGACCCAGTACTTC
>11|-|TRBJ2-5|few|TRBV20-1
CSPLGTETQYF
TGCAGTCCACTAGGGACAGAGACCCAGTACTTC
>15|TRBD2|TRBJ2-7|-|TRBV14
CASSQERLAGYEQYF
TGTGCCAGCAGCCAAGAACGACTAGCGGGATACGAGCAGTACTTC
>12|-|TRBJ2-1|few|TRBV7-2
CASSLSGQGQFF
TGTGCCAGCAGCTTGTCTGGTCAAGGGCAGTTCTTC
>15|-|TRBJ1-2|few|TRBV6-1
CASENAATYNYGYTF
TGTGCCAGCGAAAATGCAGCCACTTATAACTATGGCTACACCTTC
>15|-|TRBJ1-1|-|TRBV5-4
CASTTISGPRTEAFF
TGTGCCAGCACCACAATAAGTGGCCCTAGGACTGAAGCTTTCTTT
>15|-|TRBJ1-5|few|TRBV14
CASSQGGGASQPQHF
TGTGCCAGCAGTCAAGGAGGAGGGGCGAGTCAGCCCCAGCATTTT
>13|TRBD1|TRBJ2-1|few|TRBV11-3
CASSLDDRAVQFF
TGTGCCAGCAGCTTAGACGACAGGGCGGTGCAGTTCTTC
>15|-|TRBJ2-3|few|TRBV6-5
CASSYWDGGADTQYF
TGTGCCAGCAGTTACTGGGATGGGGGCGCAGATACGCAGTATTTT
>16|TRBD2|TRBJ2-1|-|TRBV7-7
CASSLQGLAGYNEQFF
TGTGCTAGCAGCCTACAGGGACTAGCGGGATACAATGAGCAGTTCTTC
>17|-|TRBJ2-2|-|TRBV14
CASSQDEIAANTGELFF
TGTGCCAGCAGCCAAGATGAAATAGCGGCGAACACCGGGGAGCTGTTTTTT
>13|TRBD1|TRBJ1-5|few|TRBV30
CAWRGTANQPQHF
TGTGCCTGGAGGGGGACAGCCAATCAGCCCCAGCATTTT
>13|-|TRBJ1-1|-|TRBV5-1
CASSPTLNTEAFF
TGCGCCAGCAGCCCTACATTGAACACTGAAGCTTTCTTT
>17|TRBD2|TRBJ2-5|once|TRBV5-1
CASSTGTSGRTGETQYF
TGCGCCAGCAGCACCGGGACTAGCGGGAGGACAGGGGAGACCCAGTACTTC
>13|-|TRBJ1-6|-|TRBV30
CASRWGFNSPLHF
TGTGCCTCACGTTGGGGGTTTAATTCACCCCTCCACTTT
>13|-|TRBJ2-2|-|TRBV18
CASSTENTGELFF
TGTGCCAGCTCCACGGAGAACACCGGGGAGCTGTTTTTT
>12|-|TRBJ2-3|-|TRBV7-3
CASSLREDTQYF
TGTGCCAGCAGCTTAAGGGAGGATACGCAGTATTTT
>15|-|TRBJ1-1|-|TRBV6-6
CASSYLLQGNTEAFF
TGTGCCAGCAGTTACCTTCTGCAGGGGAACACTGAAGCTTTCTTT
>14|TRBD1|TRBJ1-6|-|TRBV18
CASSPRQGDSPLHF
TGTGCCAGCTCACCACGACAGGGGGACTCACCCCTCCACTTT
>14|TRBD1|TRBJ1-1|few|TRBV15
CATSSGDRGFVAFF
TGTGCCACCAGCAGTGGGGACAGGGGGTTTGTAGCTTTCTTT
>15|-|TRBJ2-3|-|TRBV28
CASSSGFMGTDTQYF
TGTGCCAGCAGTTCAGGGTTTATGGGCACAGATACGCAGTATTTT
>13|-|TRBJ1-2|few|TRBV14
CASRTQGNYGYTF
TGTGCCAGCAGGACACAAGGTAACTATGGCTACACCTTC
>14|-|TRBJ1-1|-|TRBV25-1
CASSSQGRGTEAFF
TGTGCCAGCAGCTCTCAGGGTCGTGGAACTGAAGCTTTCTTT
>13|-|TRBJ2-7|-|TRBV7-3
CASSPFVGYEQYF
TGTGCCAGCAGCCCGTTTGTGGGATACGAGCAGTACTTC
>14|-|TRBJ2-7|few|TRBV7-2
CASSLGGPIAEQYF
TGTGCCAGCAGCTTAGGGGGGCCGATCGCCGAGCAGTACTTC
>13|-|TRBJ1-1|-|TRBV2
CASLTAFDAEAFF
TGTGCCAGCCTGACTGCATTCGACGCTGAAGCTTTCTTT
>13|-|TRBJ2-5|-|TRBV14
CASSPWSIWTQYF
TGTGCCAGCAGCCCGTGGTCAATCTGGACCCAGTACTTC
>17|TRBD2|TRBJ2-5|-|TRBV15
CATSRGGLAGGGETQYF
TGTGCCACCAGCAGAGGGGGACTAGCGGGAGGAGGTGAGACCCAGTACTTC
>15|-|TRBJ1-1|-|TRBV19
CASSIEGARNTEAFF
TGTGCCAGTAGTATTGAAGGGGCTCGGAACACTGAAGCTTTCTTT
>16|-|TRBJ2-7|-|TRBV4-1
CASSQGISDSSYEQYF
TGCGCCAGCAGCCAAGGTATTAGCGATAGCTCCTACGAGCAGTACTTC
>12|-|TRBJ1-2|-|TRBV18
CASSPRGAGYTF
TGTGCCAGCTCACCGAGGGGGGCTGGCTACACCTTC